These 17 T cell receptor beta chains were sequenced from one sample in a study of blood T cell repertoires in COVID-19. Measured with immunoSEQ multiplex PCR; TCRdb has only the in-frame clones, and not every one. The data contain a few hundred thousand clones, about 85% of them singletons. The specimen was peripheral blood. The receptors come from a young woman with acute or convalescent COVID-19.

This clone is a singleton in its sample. In DNA, the CDR3 is TGTGCCAGCAGCTCTAGGACTGTGAACACCGGGGAGCTGTTTTTT. Residues: CASSSRTVNTGELFF. V and J are TRBV9 and TRBJ2-2, with D perhaps TRBD2 (5 bases). Germline V lookup: CDR1 SGDLS, CDR2 YYNGEE. The length of the CDR3 is 15 residues. Trimming removed 4 bases from V and 1 base from J, with 11 bases in between.

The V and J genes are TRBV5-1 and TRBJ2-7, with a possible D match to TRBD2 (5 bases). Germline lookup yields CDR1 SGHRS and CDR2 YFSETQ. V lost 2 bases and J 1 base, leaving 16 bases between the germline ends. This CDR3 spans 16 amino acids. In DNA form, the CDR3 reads TGCGCCAGCAGCTTTTCCAACGGCTGGAGGTCCTACGAGCAGTACTTC. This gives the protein CASSFSNGWRSYEQYF.

This chain's CDR3 is CAWTMDRVRRAFF. The CDR3 DNA reads as TGTGCCTGGACTATGGACAGGGTCCGAAGGGCTTTCTTT. This chain joins TRBV30 and TRBJ1-1; 8 positions agree with TRBD1. In germline, CDR1 is GTSNPN, CDR2 SVGIG (reference sequence). J was trimmed by 11 bases and V by 4 bases; bases with no gene match: 12. The length of the CDR3 is 13 residues.

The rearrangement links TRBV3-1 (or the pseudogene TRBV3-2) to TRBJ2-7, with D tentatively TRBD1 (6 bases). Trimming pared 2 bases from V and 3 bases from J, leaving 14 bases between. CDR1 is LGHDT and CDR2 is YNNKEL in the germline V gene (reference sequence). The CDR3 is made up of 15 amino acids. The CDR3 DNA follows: TGTGCCAGCAGCCAATCCCCAGGGGCGCGCTACGAGCAGTACTTC. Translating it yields CASSQSPGARYEQYF.

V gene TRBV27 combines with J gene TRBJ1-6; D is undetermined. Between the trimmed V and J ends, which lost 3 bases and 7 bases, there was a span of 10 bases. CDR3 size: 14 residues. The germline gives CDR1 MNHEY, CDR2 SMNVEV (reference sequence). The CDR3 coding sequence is TGTGCCAGCAGTTTCCCAGGTGAAAATTCACCCCTCCACTTT. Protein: CASSFPGENSPLHF.

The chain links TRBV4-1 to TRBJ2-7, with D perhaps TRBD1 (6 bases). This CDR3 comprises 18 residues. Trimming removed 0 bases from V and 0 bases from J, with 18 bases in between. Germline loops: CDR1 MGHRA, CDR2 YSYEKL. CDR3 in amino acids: CASSQEDMGAGTSYEQYF. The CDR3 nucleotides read TGCGCCAGCAGCCAAGAGGATATGGGGGCAGGGACCTCCTACGAGCAGTACTTC.

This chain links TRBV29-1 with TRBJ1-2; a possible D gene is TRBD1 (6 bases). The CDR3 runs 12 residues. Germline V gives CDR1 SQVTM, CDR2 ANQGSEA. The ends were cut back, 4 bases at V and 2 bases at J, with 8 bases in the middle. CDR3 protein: CSVVQGNYGYTF. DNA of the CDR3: TGCAGCGTTGTTCAGGGGAACTATGGCTACACCTTC.

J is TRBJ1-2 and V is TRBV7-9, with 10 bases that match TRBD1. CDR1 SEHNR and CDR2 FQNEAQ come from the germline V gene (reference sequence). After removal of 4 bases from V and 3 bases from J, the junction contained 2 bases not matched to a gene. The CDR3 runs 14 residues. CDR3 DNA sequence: TGTGCCAGCAGCTCAGGGACAGGGGACTATGGCTACACCTTC. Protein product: CASSSGTGDYGYTF. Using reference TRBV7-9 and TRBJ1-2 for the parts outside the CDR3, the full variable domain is DTGVSQNPRHKITKRGQNVTFRCDPISEHNRLYWYRQTLGQGPEFLTYFQNEAQLEKSRLLSDRFSAERPKGSFSTLEIQRTEQGDSAMYLCASSSGTGDYGYTFGSGTRLTVV.

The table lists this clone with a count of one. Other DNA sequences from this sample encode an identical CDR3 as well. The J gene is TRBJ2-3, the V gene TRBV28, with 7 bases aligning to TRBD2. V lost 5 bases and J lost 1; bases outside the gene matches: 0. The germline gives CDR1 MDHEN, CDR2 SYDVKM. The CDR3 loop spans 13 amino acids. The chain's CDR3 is CASSTSGTDTQYF. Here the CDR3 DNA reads TGTGCCAGCAGTACTAGCGGCACAGATACGCAGTATTTT.

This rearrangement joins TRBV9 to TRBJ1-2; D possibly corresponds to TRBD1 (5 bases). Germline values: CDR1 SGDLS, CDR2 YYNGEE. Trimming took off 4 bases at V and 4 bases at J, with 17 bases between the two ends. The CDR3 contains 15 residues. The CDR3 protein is CASSPNGGYSYGYTF. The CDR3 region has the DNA TGTGCCAGCAGCCCCAACGGGGGGTATAGCTATGGCTACACCTTC.

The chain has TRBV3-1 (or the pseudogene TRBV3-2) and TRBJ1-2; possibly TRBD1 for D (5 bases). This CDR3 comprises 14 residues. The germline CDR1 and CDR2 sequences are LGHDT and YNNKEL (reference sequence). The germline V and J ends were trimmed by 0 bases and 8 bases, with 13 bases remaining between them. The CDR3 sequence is CASSQESGGNGYTF. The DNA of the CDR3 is TGTGCCAGCAGCCAAGAATCCGGGGGAAACGGCTACACCTTC.

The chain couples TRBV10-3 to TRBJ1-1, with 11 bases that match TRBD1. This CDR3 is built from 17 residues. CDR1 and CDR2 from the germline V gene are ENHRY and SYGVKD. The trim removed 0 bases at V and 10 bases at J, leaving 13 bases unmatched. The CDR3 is CAISESRTGGRFVGAFF. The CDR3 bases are TGTGCCATCAGTGAGTCACGGACAGGGGGCCGATTTGTAGGAGCTTTCTTT.

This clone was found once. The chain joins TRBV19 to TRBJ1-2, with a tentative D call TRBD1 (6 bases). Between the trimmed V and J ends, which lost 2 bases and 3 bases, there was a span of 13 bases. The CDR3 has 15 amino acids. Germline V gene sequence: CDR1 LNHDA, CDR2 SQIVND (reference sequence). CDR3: CASSITPQGDYGYTF. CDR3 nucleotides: TGTGCCAGTAGTATAACCCCACAGGGCGACTATGGCTACACCTTC.

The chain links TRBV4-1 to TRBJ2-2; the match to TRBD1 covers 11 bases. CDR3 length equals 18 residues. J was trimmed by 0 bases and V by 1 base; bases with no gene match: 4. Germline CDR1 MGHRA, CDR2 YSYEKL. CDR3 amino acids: CASSQAGQGAANTGELFF. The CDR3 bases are TGCGCCAGCAGCCAAGCAGGACAGGGGGCCGCGAACACCGGGGAGCTGTTTTTT.

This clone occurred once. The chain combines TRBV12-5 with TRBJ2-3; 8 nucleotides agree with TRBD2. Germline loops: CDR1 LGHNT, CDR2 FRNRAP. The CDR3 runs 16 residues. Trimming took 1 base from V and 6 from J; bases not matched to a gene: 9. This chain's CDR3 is CASGLGPGRGVDTQYF. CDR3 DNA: TGTGCTAGTGGTTTGGGTCCAGGGCGGGGGGTCGATACGCAGTATTTT.

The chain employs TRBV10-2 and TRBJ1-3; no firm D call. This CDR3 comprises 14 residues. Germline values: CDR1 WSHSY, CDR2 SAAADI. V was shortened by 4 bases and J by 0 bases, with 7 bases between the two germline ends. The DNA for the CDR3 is TGCGCCAGCAGTGCTTCCTGCTCTGGAAACACCATATATTTT. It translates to CASSASCSGNTIYF.

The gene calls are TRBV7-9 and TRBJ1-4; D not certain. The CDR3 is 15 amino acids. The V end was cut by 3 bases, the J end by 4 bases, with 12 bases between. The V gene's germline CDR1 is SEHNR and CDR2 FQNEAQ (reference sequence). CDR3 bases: TGTGCCAGCAGCTTTACCGGGGTCTTTAATGAAAAACTGTTTTTT. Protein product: CASSFTGVFNEKLFF.